These T cell receptor beta chains were read from a single sample in a study of cytomegalovirus exposure and HLA in healthy donors. Generated by immunoSEQ multiplex PCR, the TCRdb table keeps only in-frame clones and is missing some. There are around 180,000 clones in the sample; more than 85% occur only once, and approximately 0.23% lies in the top ten. Sequenced material: PBMCs. These receptors all come from a girl under two years old in good health and CMV-seronegative. CDR3s include the opening cysteine and the closing phenylalanine or tryptophan. D genes are given only for firm matches. Clone size is given for some rows only: seen once, a few or many times, or a class if the clone is expanded.

j_call v_call d_call cdr3_length clone_size cdr3_aa cdr3_nt
TRBJ1-6 TRBV7-7 - 16 - CASSSGGNWYNSPLHF TGTGCTAGCTCCAGTGGGGGGAATTGGTATAATTCACCCCTCCACTTT
TRBJ2-1 TRBV5-1 - 15 - CASSLPAVESNEQFF TGCGCCAGCAGTCTGCCCGCTGTAGAGAGTAATGAGCAGTTCTTC
TRBJ2-1 TRBV6-5 TRBD2 15 - CASRQLAGVYNEQFF TGTGCCAGCAGACAACTAGCGGGGGTTTACAATGAGCAGTTCTTC
TRBJ2-2 TRBV30 - 12 - CAWSLNTGELFF TGTGCCTGGAGTCTCAACACCGGGGAGCTGTTTTTT
TRBJ2-1 TRBV7-8 TRBD1 16 - CASSTRGTGVYNEQFF TGTGCCAGCAGCACACGAGGGACAGGGGTCTACAATGAGCAGTTCTTC
TRBJ2-1 TRBV4-1 TRBD2 15 once CASSRAGGLLNEQFF TGCGCCAGCAGCAGAGCGGGGGGGCTCCTAAATGAGCAGTTCTTC
TRBJ2-7 TRBV4-2 - 13 - CASSQTSSYEQYF TGTGCCAGCAGCCAAACGAGCTCCTACGAGCAGTACTTC
TRBJ2-7 TRBV10-3 TRBD2 12 few CAIQRDSYEQYF TGTGCCATCCAGCGGGACTCCTACGAGCAGTACTTC
TRBJ2-3 TRBV7-9 TRBD2 16 once CASSSPLAGVYDTQYF TGTGCCAGCAGCTCCCCACTAGCGGGGGTCTACGATACGCAGTATTTT
TRBJ1-2 TRBV7-9 - 13 - CASSTNSNYGYTF TGTGCCAGCAGCACAAATTCTAACTATGGCTACACCTTC
TRBJ2-2 TRBV19 - 16 - CASSGPGTTGTGELFF TGTGCCAGTAGTGGTCCCGGGACGACAGGCACCGGGGAGCTGTTTTTT
TRBJ2-1 TRBV5-1 TRBD1 18 - CASSLAGRGPSSYNEQFF TGCGCCAGCAGCTTGGCCGGTAGGGGGCCCAGCTCCTACAATGAGCAGTTCTTC
TRBJ2-1 TRBV7-9 TRBD2 15 - CASSTRGSSYNEQFF TGTGCCAGCAGCACGCGGGGGAGCTCCTACAATGAGCAGTTCTTC
TRBJ1-1 TRBV30 - 12 few CAWSAGNTEAFF TGTGCCTGGAGTGCGGGGAACACTGAAGCTTTCTTT
TRBJ1-5 TRBV6-1 - 13 few CASSESGKEPQHF TGTGCCAGCAGTGAATCAGGGAAGGAGCCCCAGCATTTT
TRBJ2-7 TRBV29-1 TRBD1 13 - CSVADDRGGEQYF TGCAGCGTTGCAGACGACAGGGGGGGGGAGCAGTACTTC
TRBJ2-7 TRBV18 TRBD1 13 - CASPGQMRHEQYF TGTGCCAGCCCGGGACAGATGCGACACGAGCAGTACTTC
TRBJ2-3 TRBV4-2 - 16 - CASSQAAGEGGDTQYF TGTGCCAGCAGCCAAGCCGCGGGAGAAGGGGGAGATACGCAGTATTTT
TRBJ1-1 TRBV4-1 - 16 once CASSLTLRSMNTEAFF TGCGCCAGCAGCCTAACCCTTCGTAGTATGAACACTGAAGCTTTCTTT
TRBJ2-1 TRBV2 TRBD1 15 - CASSGDSYPNNEQFF TGTGCCAGCAGTGGGGACAGCTATCCCAACAATGAGCAGTTCTTC
TRBJ2-5 TRBV7-7 - 15 - CASSSAIGGQETQYF TGTGCTAGCAGTTCCGCGATCGGGGGACAAGAGACCCAGTACTTC
TRBJ1-1 TRBV2 - 15 - CASERDRAQNTEAFF TGTGCCAGCGAGCGGGACCGGGCCCAAAACACTGAAGCTTTCTTT
TRBJ2-2 TRBV9 TRBD1 16 - CASSGAGTGRTGELFF TGTGCCAGCAGCGGAGCCGGGACAGGGAGAACCGGGGAGCTGTTTTTT
TRBJ1-1 TRBV7-3 - 14 - CASSLGHSNTEAFF TGTGCCAGCAGCTTGGGACACTCCAACACTGAAGCTTTCTTT
TRBJ2-1 TRBV10-3 - 16 - CAISESNSRSYNEQFF TGTGCCATCAGTGAGTCGAACAGTCGATCCTACAATGAGCAGTTCTTC
TRBJ1-1 TRBV5-8 - 13 - CASSLGQSTEAFF TGTGCCAGCAGCCTCGGACAGTCCACTGAAGCTTTCTTT
TRBJ2-7 TRBV7-2 - 13 - CASSLASQGGFYF TGTGCCAGCAGCTTAGCTAGTCAGGGTGGATTCTACTTC
TRBJ2-1 TRBV7-9 - 17 - CASSHGMKRFSYNEQFF TGTGCCAGCAGCCATGGAATGAAGCGGTTCTCCTACAATGAGCAGTTCTTC
TRBJ2-1 TRBV4-2 TRBD2 21 - CASSQEKLRVGASGRASEQFF TGTGCCAGCAGCCAAGAGAAATTACGCGTGGGGGCTAGCGGGAGGGCCAGTGAGCAGTTCTTC
TRBJ1-4 TRBV9 TRBD1 14 - CASSPQGVAEKLFF TGTGCCAGCAGCCCACAGGGGGTCGCAGAAAAACTGTTTTTT
TRBJ2-1 TRBV4-1 TRBD1 14 - CASSQATGAGEQFF TGCGCCAGCAGCCAAGCGACAGGGGCGGGAGAGCAGTTCTTC
TRBJ1-6 TRBV10-3 TRBD1 16 - CAISEGGGQNSAPLHF TGTGCCATCAGTGAGGGAGGGGGACAGAACTCCGCACCCCTCCACTTT
TRBJ2-5 TRBV15 - 15 - CATSRDQGGDETQYF TGTGCCACCAGCAGAGATCAAGGCGGGGACGAGACCCAGTACTTC
TRBJ2-5 TRBV7-7 - 13 - CASSPGGSETQYF TGTGCCAGCAGCCCCGGGGGTAGCGAGACCCAGTACTTC
TRBJ2-1 TRBV9 TRBD2 13 - CASSVAGGVEQFF TGTGCCAGCAGCGTAGCCGGGGGGGTTGAGCAGTTCTTC
TRBJ2-6 TRBV28 TRBD2 19 once CASSLRASWGGTGANVLTF TGTGCCAGCAGTTTACGGGCAAGCTGGGGGGGAACTGGGGCCAACGTCCTGACTTTC
TRBJ1-1 TRBV4-1 TRBD1 14 - CASSHRTGGTEAFF TGCGCCAGCAGCCACAGGACAGGGGGCACTGAAGCTTTCTTT
TRBJ2-7 TRBV10-3 TRBD1 15 - CAIRGRQGQNVEQYF TGTGCCATCAGGGGCCGACAGGGGCAAAACGTCGAGCAGTACTTC
TRBJ1-4 TRBV5-1 - 16 - CASSWTFRGANEKLFF TGCGCCAGCAGCTGGACGTTCAGGGGAGCTAATGAAAAACTGTTTTTT
TRBJ2-5 TRBV13 - 15 - CASSPAGAGTETQYF TGTGCCAGCAGCCCCGCGGGGGCCGGAACCGAGACCCAGTACTTC
TRBJ1-1 TRBV25-1 - 17 - CASSGKLDSLLNTEAFF TGTGCCAGCAGTGGCAAACTGGACAGCCTTTTGAACACTGAAGCTTTCTTT
TRBJ2-7 TRBV21-1 - 17 - CASSKALGGPVSDEQYF TGTGCCAGCAGCAAAGCGCTAGGGGGCCCGGTCTCGGACGAGCAGTACTTC
TRBJ2-5 TRBV10-3 - 13 - CAITGGQQETQYF TGTGCCATCACGGGTGGACAGCAAGAGACCCAGTACTTC
TRBJ1-5 TRBV9 - 15 - CASSVDGGRNQPQHF TGTGCCAGCAGCGTGGACGGGGGGCGAAATCAGCCCCAGCATTTT
TRBJ2-2 TRBV9 - 18 few CASSARSRGGTRTGELFF TGTGCCAGCAGCGCCCGATCAAGGGGGGGGACCAGGACCGGGGAGCTGTTTTTT
TRBJ2-2 TRBV7-9 TRBD1 17 - CASSPNADRMLHRGAVF TGTGCCAGCAGCCCGAATGCGGACAGGATGCTACACCGGGGAGCTGTTTTT
TRBJ2-4 TRBV4-2 - 15 - CASSQDRRGTDIQYF TGTGCCAGCAGCCAAGATCGGAGGGGTACGGACATTCAGTACTTC
TRBJ1-2 TRBV27 - 13 - CASSLIQGNGYTF TGTGCCAGCAGCCTCATACAGGGAAACGGCTACACCTTC
TRBJ2-7 TRBV5-6 TRBD2 12 once CASSWGGSEQYF TGTGCCAGCAGCTGGGGGGGGTCCGAGCAGTACTTC
TRBJ2-5 TRBV4-1 - 14 - CASSQGSGQETQYF TGCGCCAGCAGCCAAGGCAGTGGTCAAGAGACCCAGTACTTC
TRBJ2-3 TRBV2 TRBD2 14 few CASSPPGGRDTQYF TGTGCCAGCAGTCCACCGGGAGGCAGGGATACGCAGTATTTT
TRBJ1-1 TRBV13 - 14 - CASSSGQLNTEAFF TGTGCCAGCAGCTCCGGACAGCTGAACACTGAAGCTTTCTTT
TRBJ2-2 TRBV6-6 - 13 - CASSRQDTGELFF TGTGCCAGCAGCCGACAGGACACCGGGGAGCTGTTTTTT
TRBJ2-7 TRBV4-1 - 16 - CASSQWLAQPTYEQYF TGCGCCAGCAGCCAATGGCTAGCCCAACCTACCTACGAGCAGTACTTC
TRBJ1-2 TRBV19 - 16 - CASSIRFGGTNYGYTF TGTGCCAGTAGTATACGGTTCGGGGGAACTAACTATGGCTACACCTTC